The rows below give T cell receptor beta chains drawn from one sample of a study of blood T cells in healthy people across ages. MiXCR was run by TCRdb on the 5' RACE reads, yielding one entry per CDR3 protein. There are about 560,000 distinct CDR3 sequences in the sample; around a quarter occur only once, and over 3.5% lies in the top ten. This sample also belongs to another study, concerning T cells of mothers and their children.

Sequencing was carried out using blood. These receptors all stem from a boy between 2 and 10 years old in good health. Each CDR3 is given with its conserved first and last residue. D genes are given only for firm matches. The listing skips clone size in some rows; elsewhere it reads once, few, many or a size class.

j_call	v_call	clone_size	d_call	cdr3_aa	cdr3_nt
TRBJ2-5	TRBV7-9	NA	NA	CASSQGHLGGETQYF	TGTGCCAGCAGCCAAGGACACCTCGGGGGAGAGACCCAGTACTTC
TRBJ2-3	TRBV20-1	NA	TRBD2	CSARVLLAGNLADTQYF	TGCAGTGCTAGAGTCTTACTAGCGGGAAATCTCGCAGATACGCAGTATTTT
TRBJ2-1	TRBV29-1	few	TRBD2	CSVDPPRGSGRVNEQFF	TGCAGCGTTGACCCTCCTCGCGGTAGCGGGAGAGTCAATGAGCAGTTCTTC
TRBJ1-2	TRBV5-1	few	TRBD1	CASSLTGTGDTYGYTF	TGCGCCAGCAGCTTGACCGGGACAGGGGACACGTATGGCTACACCTTC
TRBJ2-7	TRBV6-2/TRBV6-3	few	NA	CASSQTDYEQYF	TGTGCCAGCAGCCAGACTGACTACGAGCAGTACTTC
TRBJ1-3	TRBV20-1	NA	TRBD1	CSARGGQGDYSGNTIYF	TGCAGTGCTAGGGGCGGGCAGGGGGATTACTCTGGAAACACCATATATTTT
TRBJ2-2	TRBV11-2	NA	NA	CASSLALTRELFF	TGTGCCAGCAGCTTAGCTCTCACCCGGGAGCTGTTTTTT
TRBJ2-5	TRBV20-1	NA	NA	CSARDLPLRTQYF	TGCAGTGCTAGAGACCTACCCCTGAGGACCCAGTACTTC
TRBJ2-7	TRBV20-1	NA	TRBD1	CSVPNKPGQGAHEQYF	TGCAGTGTTCCGAACAAGCCGGGACAGGGAGCCCACGAGCAGTACTTC
TRBJ1-2	TRBV20-1	few	NA	CSAREAGGGYTF	TGCAGTGCTAGAGAGGCGGGAGGTGGCTACACCTTC
TRBJ2-5	TRBV4-3	few	NA	CASSQGEAGGETQYF	TGCGCCAGCAGCCAAGGGGAAGCGGGTGGGGAGACCCAGTACTTC
TRBJ2-1	TRBV29-1	once	NA	CSVHPALGSNEQFF	TGCAGCGTCCACCCGGCCTTGGGCAGCAATGAGCAGTTCTTC
TRBJ2-5	TRBV2	few	TRBD2	CASSVATSGPQYF	TGTGCCAGCAGTGTAGCGACTAGCGGGCCACAGTACTTC
TRBJ2-5	TRBV7-9	NA	TRBD1	CASSFSGGEEETQYF	TGTGCCAGCAGCTTTTCAGGGGGTGAGGAAGAGACCCAGTACTTC
TRBJ2-1	TRBV24-1	few	NA	CATSGLDNEQFF	TGTGCCACCAGTGGACTAGACAATGAGCAGTTCTTC
TRBJ2-7	TRBV29-1	NA	NA	CSVEAPWGEAYEQYF	TGCAGCGTTGAAGCTCCCTGGGGGGAGGCCTACGAGCAGTACTTC
TRBJ1-1	TRBV10-3	NA	NA	CAISESAYTEAFF	TGTGCCATCAGTGAGTCGGCATACACTGAAGCTTTCTTT
TRBJ1-1	TRBV29-1	once	NA	CSVGSAVNTEAFF	TGCAGCGTTGGGTCGGCGGTGAACACTGAAGCTTTCTTT
TRBJ2-5	TRBV11-3	few	NA	CARRIPPETQYF	TGTGCCAGACGGATCCCCCCAGAGACCCAGTACTTC
TRBJ2-4	TRBV9	few	TRBD1	CASSGTGLAKNIQYF	TGTGCCAGCAGCGGGACAGGCTTAGCCAAAAACATTCAGTACTTC
TRBJ1-2	TRBV12-3/TRBV12-4	NA	NA	CASRPRGDGYTF	TGTGCCAGCAGGCCGAGGGGGGATGGCTACACCTTC
TRBJ2-6	TRBV18	many	NA	CASSPDPGANVLTF	TGTGCCAGCTCACCCGACCCTGGGGCCAACGTCCTGACTTTC
TRBJ1-6	TRBV7-9	NA	NA	CASSLGLLKGSYNSPLHF	TGTGCCAGCAGCTTAGGTCTCCTAAAGGGCTCCTATAATTCACCCCTCCACTTT
TRBJ2-1	TRBV29-1	NA	NA	CSGGAVLEEQFF	TGCAGCGGGGGGGCCGTTCTGGAAGAGCAGTTCTTC
TRBJ1-5	TRBV12-3/TRBV12-4	few	NA	CASSVDRRPTQHF	TGTGCCAGCAGTGTCGACCGGCGCCCGACCCAGCATTTT
TRBJ1-3	TRBV30	NA	NA	CAWTLGGNTIYF	TGTGCCTGGACCCTGGGGGGAAACACCATATATTTT
TRBJ1-4	TRBV6-2/TRBV6-3	NA	TRBD1	CASGQDNEKLFF	TGTGCCAGCGGACAGGATAATGAAAAACTGTTTTTT
TRBJ1-5	TRBV20-1	many	NA	CSARSAGNENQPQHF	TGCAGTGCTCGCAGTGCAGGGAATGAGAATCAGCCCCAGCATTTT
TRBJ2-7	TRBV6-1	NA	TRBD1	CASSGSRGRSSYEQYF	TGTGCCAGCAGTGGTAGCAGGGGGCGCAGCTCCTACGAGCAGTACTTC
TRBJ2-1	TRBV29-1	NA	TRBD1	CSVDTYFRQGRNEQFF	TGCAGCGTCGACACCTACTTCAGACAGGGTAGGAATGAGCAGTTCTTC
TRBJ2-7	TRBV20-1	NA	TRBD1	CSAHDRGGEQYF	TGCAGTGCCCATGACAGGGGAGGCGAGCAGTACTTC
TRBJ2-7	TRBV19	NA	NA	CASRIVRSSSYEQYF	TGTGCCAGTAGGATTGTAAGGTCGAGCTCCTACGAGCAGTACTTC
TRBJ2-7	TRBV4-3	NA	TRBD2	CASSQGPSGTITTYEQYF	TGCGCCAGCAGCCAAGGGCCTTCCGGGACTATCACAACTTACGAGCAGTACTTC
TRBJ2-4	TRBV11-2	NA	NA	CASRMLAKNIQYF	TGTGCCAGCAGAATGCTAGCCAAAAACATTCAGTACTTC
TRBJ2-1	TRBV5-5	few	TRBD2	CASSLETGGFNEQFF	TGTGCCAGCAGCTTGGAGACGGGGGGGTTTAATGAGCAGTTCTTC
TRBJ2-7	TRBV5-1	NA	TRBD1	CASSLPYSRDRELYEQYF	TGCGCCAGCAGCTTGCCGTACAGCCGGGACAGGGAGCTCTACGAGCAGTACTTC
TRBJ2-1	TRBV4-1	NA	NA	CASSQDYSAYNEQFF	TGCGCCAGCAGCCAAGATTACAGTGCCTACAATGAGCAGTTCTTC
TRBJ2-5	TRBV9	few	NA	CASSVGSGQETQYF	TGTGCCAGCAGCGTGGGTAGCGGCCAAGAGACCCAGTACTTC
TRBJ1-1	TRBV10-3	NA	NA	CAIREGAEAFF	TGTGCCATCAGAGAGGGGGCTGAAGCTTTCTTT
TRBJ2-5	TRBV10-3	few	TRBD2	CAISEAGGGETQYF	TGTGCCATCAGTGAGGCGGGGGGAGGTGAGACCCAGTACTTC
TRBJ2-5	TRBV12-3/TRBV12-4	NA	TRBD1	CASRGRDRRYQETQYF	TGTGCCAGCAGGGGCCGGGACAGGAGGTACCAAGAGACCCAGTACTTC
TRBJ2-2	TRBV5-1	few	TRBD1	CASSPQGIGTGELFF	TGCGCCAGCAGCCCACAGGGGATCGGGACCGGGGAGCTGTTTTTT
TRBJ2-1	TRBV20-1	few	TRBD2	CSASGRAGLYNEQFF	TGCAGTGCTAGCGGGAGGGCCGGTCTGTACAATGAGCAGTTCTTC
TRBJ2-7	TRBV13	many	NA	CASSFGDSYYEQYF	TGTGCCAGCAGCTTTGGTGACAGTTACTACGAGCAGTACTTC
TRBJ2-2	TRBV5-1	many	NA	CASSLTGGGTGELFF	TGTGCCAGCAGTTTAACGGGGGGCGGGACCGGGGAGCTGTTTTTT
TRBJ2-5	TRBV12-3/TRBV12-4	many	TRBD1	CASRRNRGETQYF	TGTGCCAGCCGACGTAACAGGGGAGAGACCCAGTACTTC
TRBJ1-2	TRBV30	NA	NA	CAWRGQGGYGYTF	TGTGCCTGGAGGGGCCAGGGTGGGTATGGCTACACCTTC
TRBJ2-3	TRBV10-3	NA	NA	CAISDAASTDTQYF	TGTGCCATCAGTGACGCAGCTAGCACAGATACGCAGTATTTT
TRBJ2-2	TRBV5-1	NA	TRBD1	CASSLATGFIGELFF	TGCGCCAGCAGCTTGGCGACAGGGTTCATCGGGGAGCTGTTTTTT
TRBJ2-5	TRBV7-8	NA	NA	CASSPGPGAQYF	TGTGCCAGCAGCCCCGGACCTGGGGCCCAGTACTTC
TRBJ2-7	TRBV20-1	many	TRBD1	CSASGTGAYEQYF	TGCAGTGCTTCCGGGACAGGGGCCTACGAGCAGTACTTC
TRBJ1-2	TRBV5-1	few	TRBD1	CASSTGQNYGYTF	TGCGCCAGCAGCACGGGACAGAACTATGGCTACACCTTC
TRBJ2-2	TRBV5-1	few	NA	CASRTDGWGRANTGELFF	TGCGCCAGCAGAACAGACGGTTGGGGGAGAGCGAACACCGGGGAGCTGTTTTTT
TRBJ2-1	TRBV4-1	NA	TRBD2	CASSLRTSVIYNEQFF	TGCGCCAGCAGCCTGCGGACTAGCGTAATCTACAATGAGCAGTTCTTC
TRBJ2-5	TRBV11-2	many	NA	CASSLVTGGETQYF	TGTGCCAGCAGCTTAGTTACAGGAGGCGAGACCCAGTACTTC